This paragraph covers one TCR beta chain sequence. This entry belongs to a study of identical twins. With template switching, a universal primer site was added, and the cDNA carried unique molecular identifiers. TCRdb called the 5' RACE reads again in MiXCR, with one record for every CDR3 protein. The sample carries about 470,000 distinct CDR3 sequences, roughly 26% recorded once. Germline V gives CDR1 SNHLY, CDR2 FYNNEI. Trimming took off 6 bases at V and 5 bases at J, with 10 bases between the two ends. The CDR3 is 13 residues long. These data were likewise used in another study, on T cells expressing NK-cell markers. From that second work: There were a few donors in whom these clonotypes also led the CD3+CD56-NKG2C+ fraction.

The sequence was obtained from a woman between 18 and 30 years old in good health. The chain combines TRBV2 with TRBJ2-2; D possibly uses TRBD1 or TRBD2 (5 bases each). The sequencing sample was made of CD4+ T cells sorted from blood. This CDR3 is CASRGTATGELFF. The DNA for the CDR3 is TGTGCCAGCAGAGGGACGGCGACCGGGGAGCTGTTTTTT.